This TCR beta chain appears in the sequencing data of a study of cytomegalovirus exposure and HLA in healthy donors. Study-wide results and limits: In a later analysis, DRB1 alleles had the most associated TCRs; HLA-C alleles the fewest.

This clone showed up just a few times. Its antigen remains unidentified. CDR3 size: 15 residues. The V gene end was trimmed by 4 bases and the J gene end by 5 bases; junction bases not matched to a gene: 3. The germline V gene encodes CDR1 MDHEN and CDR2 SYDVKM. This PCR relied on a set of 60 Vbeta primers and 13 Jbeta primers. Repertoires were generated with immunoSEQ multiplex PCR, while TCRdb's copy carries only in-frame clones and drops some. In the table there are fewer than 150,000 clones, nearly 80% of which are singletons. The source of this sequence is a male donor in good health and CMV-seronegative. Sample: PBMCs. The chain combines TRBV28 with TRBJ1-6; TRBD1 agrees at 9 bases. Here the CDR3 DNA reads TGTGCCAGCAGTTGGGACAGGGAGGATAATTCACCCCTCCACTTT. Encoded protein: CASSWDREDNSPLHF. Full variable domain (rest looked up from reference TRBV28 and TRBJ1-6): DVKVTQSSRYLVKRTGEKVFLECVQDMDHENMFWYRQDPGLGLRLIYFSYDVKMKEKGDIPEGYSVSREKKERFSLILESASTNQTSMYLCASSWDREDNSPLHFGNGTRLTVT.